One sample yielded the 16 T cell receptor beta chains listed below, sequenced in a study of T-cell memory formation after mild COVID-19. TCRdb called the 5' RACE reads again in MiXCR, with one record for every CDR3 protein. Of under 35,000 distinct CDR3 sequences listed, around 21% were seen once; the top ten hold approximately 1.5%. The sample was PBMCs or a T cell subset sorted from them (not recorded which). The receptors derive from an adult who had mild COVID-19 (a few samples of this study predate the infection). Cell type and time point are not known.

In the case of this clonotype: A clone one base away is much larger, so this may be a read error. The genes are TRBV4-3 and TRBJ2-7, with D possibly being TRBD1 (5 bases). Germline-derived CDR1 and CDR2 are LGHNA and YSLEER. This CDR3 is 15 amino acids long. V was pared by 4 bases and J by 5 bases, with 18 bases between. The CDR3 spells CASSPEPQGSNEQYF. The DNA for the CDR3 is TGCGCCAGCAGCCCAGAGCCCCAGGGCTCTAACGAGCAGTACTTC.

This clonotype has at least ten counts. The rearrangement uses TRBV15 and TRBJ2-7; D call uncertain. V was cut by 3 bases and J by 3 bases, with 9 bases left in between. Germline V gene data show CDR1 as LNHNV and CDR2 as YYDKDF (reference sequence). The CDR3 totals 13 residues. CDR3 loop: CATSRDGDYEQYF. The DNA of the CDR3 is TGTGCCACCAGCAGGGACGGAGACTACGAGCAGTACTTC.

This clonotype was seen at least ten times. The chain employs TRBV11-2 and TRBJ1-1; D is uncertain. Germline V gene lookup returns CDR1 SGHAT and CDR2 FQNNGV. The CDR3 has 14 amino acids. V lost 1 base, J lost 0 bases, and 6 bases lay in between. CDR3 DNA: TGTGCCAGCAGCTTAGGGGGTGTGAACACTGAAGCTTTCTTT. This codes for CASSLGGVNTEAFF.

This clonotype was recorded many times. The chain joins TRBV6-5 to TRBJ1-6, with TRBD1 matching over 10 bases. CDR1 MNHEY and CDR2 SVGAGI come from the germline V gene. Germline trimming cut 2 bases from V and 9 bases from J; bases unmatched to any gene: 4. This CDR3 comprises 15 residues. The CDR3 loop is CASSYTTGGFSPLHF. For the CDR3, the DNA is TGTGCCAGCAGTTACACGACAGGGGGCTTTTCACCCCTCCACTTT.

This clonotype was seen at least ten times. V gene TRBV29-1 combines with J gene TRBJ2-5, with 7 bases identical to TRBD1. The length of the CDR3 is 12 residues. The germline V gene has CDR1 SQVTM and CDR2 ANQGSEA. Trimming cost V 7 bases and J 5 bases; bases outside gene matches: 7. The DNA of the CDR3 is TGCAGCGGGCGACAGGGACGGGAGACCCAGTACTTC. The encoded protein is CSGRQGRETQYF.

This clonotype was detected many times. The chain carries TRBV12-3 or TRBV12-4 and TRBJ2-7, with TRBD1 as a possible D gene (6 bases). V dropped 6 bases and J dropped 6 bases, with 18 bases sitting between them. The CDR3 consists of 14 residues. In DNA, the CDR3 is TGTGCCAGCAGCCTAACCAACAGGGTACCCGAGCAGTACTTC. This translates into CASSLTNRVPEQYF.

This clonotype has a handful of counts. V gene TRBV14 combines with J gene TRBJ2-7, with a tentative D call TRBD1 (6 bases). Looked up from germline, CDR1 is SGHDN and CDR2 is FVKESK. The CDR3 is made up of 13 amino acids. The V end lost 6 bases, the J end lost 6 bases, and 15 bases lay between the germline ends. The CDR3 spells CASSTDVQGEQYV. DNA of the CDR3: TGTGCCAGCAGTACGGACGTACAGGGCGAGCAGTACGTC.

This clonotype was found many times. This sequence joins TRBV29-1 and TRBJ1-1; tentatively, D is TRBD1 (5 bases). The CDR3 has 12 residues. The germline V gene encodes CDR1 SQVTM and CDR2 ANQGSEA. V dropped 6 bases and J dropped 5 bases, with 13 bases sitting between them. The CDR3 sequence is CSVGTGGTEAFF. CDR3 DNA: TGCAGCGTAGGAACGGGGGGGACTGAAGCTTTCTTT.

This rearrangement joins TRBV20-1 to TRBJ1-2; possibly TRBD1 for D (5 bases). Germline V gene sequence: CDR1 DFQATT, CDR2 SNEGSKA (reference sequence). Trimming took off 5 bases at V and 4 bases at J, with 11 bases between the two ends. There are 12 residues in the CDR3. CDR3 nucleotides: TGCAGTGCTTTCCGGGGGACCTATGGCTACACCTTC. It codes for CSAFRGTYGYTF.

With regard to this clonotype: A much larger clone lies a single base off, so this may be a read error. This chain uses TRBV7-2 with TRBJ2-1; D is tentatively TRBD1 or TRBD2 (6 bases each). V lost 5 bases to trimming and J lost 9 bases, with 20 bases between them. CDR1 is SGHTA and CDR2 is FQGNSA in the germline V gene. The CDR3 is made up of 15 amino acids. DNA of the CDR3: TGTGCCAGCAGCCCGGGACTCAACAGGGAGACTGAGCAGTTCTTC. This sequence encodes CASSPGLNRETEQFF.

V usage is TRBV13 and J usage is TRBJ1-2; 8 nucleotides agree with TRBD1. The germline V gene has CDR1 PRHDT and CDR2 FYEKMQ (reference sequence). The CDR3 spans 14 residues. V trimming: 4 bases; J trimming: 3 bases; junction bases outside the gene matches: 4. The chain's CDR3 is CASSSRGHDYGYTF. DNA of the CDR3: TGTGCCAGCAGCTCCAGGGGGCATGACTATGGCTACACCTTC.

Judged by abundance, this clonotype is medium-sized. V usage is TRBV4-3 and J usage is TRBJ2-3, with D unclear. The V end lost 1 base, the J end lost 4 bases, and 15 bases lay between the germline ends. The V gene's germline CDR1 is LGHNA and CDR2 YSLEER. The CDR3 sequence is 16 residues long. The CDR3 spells CASSQGSSTSADTQYF. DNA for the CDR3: TGCGCCAGCAGCCAAGGTTCTTCGACAAGCGCAGATACGCAGTATTTT.

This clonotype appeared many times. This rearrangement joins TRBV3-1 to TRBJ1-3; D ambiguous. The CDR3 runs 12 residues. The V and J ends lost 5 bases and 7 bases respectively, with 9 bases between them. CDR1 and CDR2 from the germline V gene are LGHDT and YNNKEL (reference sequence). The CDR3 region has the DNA TGTGCCAGCAGCTCTAATGGGAACACCATATATTTT. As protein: CASSSNGNTIYF.

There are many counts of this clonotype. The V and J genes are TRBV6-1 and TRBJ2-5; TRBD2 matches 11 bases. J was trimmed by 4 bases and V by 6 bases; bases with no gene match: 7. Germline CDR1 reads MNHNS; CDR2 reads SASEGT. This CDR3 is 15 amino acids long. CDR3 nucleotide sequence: TGTGCCAGCAGACCCCTAGCGGGGGGACGAGAGACCCAGTACTTC. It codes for CASRPLAGGRETQYF.

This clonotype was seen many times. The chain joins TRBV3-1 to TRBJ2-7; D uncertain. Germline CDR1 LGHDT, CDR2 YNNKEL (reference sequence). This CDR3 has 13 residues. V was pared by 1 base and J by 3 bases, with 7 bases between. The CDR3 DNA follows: TGTGCCAGCAGCCAAGGGAGAGGCTACGAGCAGTACTTC. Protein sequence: CASSQGRGYEQYF.

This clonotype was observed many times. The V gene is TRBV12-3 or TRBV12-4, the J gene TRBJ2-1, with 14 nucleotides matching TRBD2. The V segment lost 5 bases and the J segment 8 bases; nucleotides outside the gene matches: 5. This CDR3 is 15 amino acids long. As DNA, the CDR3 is TGTGCCAGCAGTCCCGGGACTAGCGGGAGAGATGAGCAGTTCTTC. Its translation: CASSPGTSGRDEQFF.